This entry is about one T cell receptor beta chain. The antigen is not known. This record comes from a study of T cell responses to AZD1222 COVID-19 vaccine. On the study more broadly: The study pooled second doses at about 4 or about 12 weeks.

The V segment lost 4 bases and the J segment 7 bases; nucleotides outside the gene matches: 9. The CDR3 is 15 residues long. Per the germline V gene, CDR1 is SGHRS and CDR2 is YFSETQ. Study outcomes and limitations: Clonal diversity was possibly underestimated, and the donors were mostly white British, with more females. Increases in Spike-specific TCR breadth and depth were seen after two AZD1222 doses.

Repertoires were generated with immunoSEQ multiplex PCR, while TCRdb's copy carries only in-frame clones and drops some. The repertoire has 130,000 to 150,000 clones, about 92% of them found once; the top ten carry about 3%. This rearrangement joins TRBV5-1 to TRBJ2-2, with 8 bases fitting TRBD2. Sequences were derived from peripheral blood, sampled on day 0 of AZD1222 vaccination. The source of this sequence is an adult in good health. CDR3 protein: CASSTRTSSNGELFF. DNA of the CDR3: TGCGCCAGCAGCACCCGGACTAGCTCGAACGGGGAGCTGTTTTTT.